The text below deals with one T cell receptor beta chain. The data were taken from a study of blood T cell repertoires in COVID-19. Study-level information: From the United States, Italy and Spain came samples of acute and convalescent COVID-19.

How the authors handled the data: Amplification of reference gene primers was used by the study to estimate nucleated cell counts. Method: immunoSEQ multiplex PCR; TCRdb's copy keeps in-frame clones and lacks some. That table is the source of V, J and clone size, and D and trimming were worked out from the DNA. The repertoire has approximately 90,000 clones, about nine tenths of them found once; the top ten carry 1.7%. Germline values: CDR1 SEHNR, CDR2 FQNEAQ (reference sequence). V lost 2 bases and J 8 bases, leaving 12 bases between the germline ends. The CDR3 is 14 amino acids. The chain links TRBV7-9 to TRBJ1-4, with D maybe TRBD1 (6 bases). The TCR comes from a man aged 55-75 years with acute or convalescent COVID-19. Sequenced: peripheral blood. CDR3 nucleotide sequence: TGTGCCAGCAGCTTAACTACAGGGTTAGAAAAACTGTTTTTT. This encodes CASSLTTGLEKLFF. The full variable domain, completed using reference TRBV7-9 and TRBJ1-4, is DTGVSQNPRHKITKRGQNVTFRCDPISEHNRLYWYRQTLGQGPEFLTYFQNEAQLEKSRLLSDRFSAERPKGSFSTLEIQRTEQGDSAMYLCASSLTTGLEKLFFGSGTQLSVL.